The 16 T cell receptor beta chains given below trace back to one sample, sequenced in a study of neurological immune-mediated disorders. Documented time point: longitudinal time-point 3. MiXCR, applied by TCRdb to the 5' RACE reads, yields one record per CDR3 protein. The sample holds approximately 58,000 distinct CDR3 sequences; roughly 8.4% are singletons and the top ten take about 1.9%. The material sequenced was PBMCs. All receptors derive from a woman in her forties in good health.

This clonotype occurred many times. The rearrangement uses TRBV4-2 and TRBJ1-1; 8 bases are a match to TRBD1. The CDR3 runs to 15 residues. Germline V gene data show CDR1 as LGHNA and CDR2 as YNFKEQ. The V gene end was trimmed by 1 base and the J gene end by 4 bases; junction bases not matched to a gene: 5. Here the CDR3 DNA reads TGTGCCAGCAGCCAAGCCCGGACAGGGCCCACTGAAGCTTTCTTT. Translation gives CASSQARTGPTEAFF.

This clonotype occurred many times. The rearrangement uses TRBV29-1 and TRBJ2-7, with TRBD2 matching 7 bases. CDR3 length equals 15 residues. Unmatched junction bases numbered 14, after V lost 6 bases and J lost 3 bases. Germline CDR1 is SQVTM and CDR2 is ANQGSEA. In DNA form, the CDR3 reads TGCAGCGTCCAGCGCCGGCTAGCGGTGGGCTACGAGCAGTACTTC. It specifies CSVQRRLAVGYEQYF.

This clonotype was counted a few times. The chain recombines TRBV4-1 with TRBJ1-1; 8 bases match TRBD1. V was clipped by 1 base and J by 1 base; unmatched bases: 11. In germline, CDR1 is MGHRA, CDR2 YSYEKL. The CDR3 is made up of 18 amino acids. CDR3 in amino acids: CASSQGRSTGAKNTEAFF. The DNA of the CDR3 is TGCGCCAGCAGCCAAGGCCGCTCGACAGGGGCCAAGAACACTGAAGCTTTCTTT.

Worth noting for this clonotype: Compared with germline, one end of the junction differs, possibly owing to a read error. The chain links TRBV20-1 to TRBJ2-2; 9 bases align to TRBD2. Per germline, CDR1 DFQATT and CDR2 SNEGSKA (reference sequence). CDR3 length: 18 residues. The CDR3 coding sequence is TGCAGTGCTAGAGATCCAGCGGGGGGCCCCTCGAACACCGGGGAACTGTTTTTT. Its protein product is CSARDPAGGPSNTGELFF.

At least ten counts were recorded for this clonotype. CDR3 sequence (DNA): TGCAGTGCTAGGGGCTTGGGGACATCCGCCGGGGGCAATCAGCCCCAGCATTTT. As protein: CSARGLGTSAGGNQPQHF. This sequence joins TRBV20-1 and TRBJ1-5; possibly TRBD1 for D (6 bases). CDR1 and CDR2 (germline): DFQATT, SNEGSKA (reference sequence). V was clipped by 3 bases and J by 2 bases, with 23 bases between them. The CDR3 covers 18 residues.

Only one count was recorded for this clonotype. Since a much larger clone is just one base distant, this may be a read error. V gene TRBV4-3 combines with J gene TRBJ2-7; perhaps TRBD1 as D (5 bases). Deletions cut 4 bases from V and 1 base from J, with 17 bases between. Germline V gives CDR1 LGHNA, CDR2 YSLEER. This CDR3 has 16 amino acids. CDR3 sequence: CASSLDQGTQSYEQYF. CDR3 bases: TGCGCCAGCAGCCTAGATCAGGGTACCCAATCCTACGAGCAGTACTTC.

This clonotype was recorded at least ten times. This chain joins TRBV12-3 or TRBV12-4 and TRBJ2-3; D not resolved. The germline V and J ends were trimmed by 6 bases and 0 bases, with 16 bases remaining between them. This CDR3 spans 16 amino acids. The CDR3 nucleotides read TGTGCCAGCAGCCTTACTGGACGCTTGAGCACAGATACGCAGTATTTT. Translated, it gives CASSLTGRLSTDTQYF.

This clonotype was seen repeatedly, ten times or more. V and J are TRBV20-1 and TRBJ2-3; 7 nucleotides line up with TRBD1. The V and J ends lost 5 bases and 0 bases, in that order; junction bases with no gene match: 11. The CDR3 length is 16 residues. Germline V gene data show CDR1 as DFQATT and CDR2 as SNEGSKA (reference sequence). Written as DNA, the CDR3 is TGCAGTGCTTACCGCCCGGGACAGACTAGCACAGATACGCAGTATTTT. Translated, it gives CSAYRPGQTSTDTQYF.

This clonotype has a count of ten or more. The gene calls are TRBV2 and TRBJ1-4; possibly TRBD1 for D (6 bases). The CDR3 runs to 14 residues. The ends were cut back, 6 bases at V and 4 bases at J, with 12 bases in the middle. Germline values: CDR1 SNHLY, CDR2 FYNNEI. The CDR3 DNA sequence: TGTGCCAGCAGACGCTCAGGGGATAATGAAAAACTGTTTTTT. It translates to CASRRSGDNEKLFF.

This clonotype was observed at least ten times. The chain is built from TRBV5-1 and TRBJ1-1; D not resolved. The CDR3 runs 16 residues. Trimming shortened V by 3 bases and J by 2 bases, and 17 bases separated the two germline ends. Germline CDR1 and CDR2: SGHRS and YFSETQ. CDR3 amino acids: CASSSTNGQVNTEAFF. The CDR3 nucleotides read TGCGCCAGCAGCTCGACAAACGGGCAGGTTAACACTGAAGCTTTCTTT.

The chain combines TRBV10-1 with TRBJ2-1, with D tentatively TRBD1 (6 bases). Deletions cut 5 bases from V and 4 bases from J, with 12 bases between. Germline V lookup: CDR1 WNHNN, CDR2 SYGVQD (reference sequence). CDR3 size: 14 residues. DNA of the CDR3: TGCGCCAGCAGTTGGGCAGGGGAATACAATGAGCAGTTCTTC. This sequence encodes CASSWAGEYNEQFF.

This chain connects TRBV12-5 to TRBJ1-5, with a possible D match to TRBD1 (6 bases). Germline lookup yields CDR1 LGHNT and CDR2 FRNRAP. V was trimmed by 6 bases and J by 9 bases, leaving 24 bases between them. The CDR3 sequence is 16 residues long. CDR3 sequence reads: CASGSTGTDARMPQHF. CDR3 DNA: TGTGCTAGTGGCTCAACAGGGACTGATGCACGGATGCCCCAGCATTTT. Looking up the rest from reference TRBV12-5 and TRBJ1-5 gives the full variable domain: DARVTQTPRHKVTEMGQEVTMRCQPILGHNTVFWYRQTMMQGLELLAYFRNRAPLDDSGMPKDRFSAEMPDATLATLKIQPSEPRDSAVYFCASGSTGTDARMPQHFGDGTRLSIL.

This clonotype has ten or more counts. This chain connects TRBV15 to TRBJ2-1, with D possibly TRBD2 on 6 matching bases. CDR3 size: 14 residues. Germline V gene lookup returns CDR1 LNHNV and CDR2 YYDKDF (reference sequence). Trimming shortened V by 5 bases and J by 4 bases, and 12 bases separated the two germline ends. CDR3 sequence reads: CATSVSGTYNEQFF. The CDR3 DNA reads TGTGCCACCAGCGTGTCCGGGACTTACAATGAGCAGTTCTTC.

This clonotype occurred many times. The J gene is TRBJ2-3, the V gene TRBV7-2, with D tentatively TRBD1 (6 bases). With 1 base removed from V and 4 bases from J, the gap between germline ends came to 12 bases. From germline, CDR1 is SGHTA and CDR2 FQGNSA. The CDR3 has 15 amino acids. This chain's CDR3 is CASSLDGTLADTQYF. CDR3 nucleotide sequence: TGTGCCAGCAGCTTAGATGGGACATTGGCAGATACGCAGTATTTT.

This clonotype occurred many times. The chain has TRBV5-1 and TRBJ2-3; 8 positions match TRBD2. The CDR3 extends over 14 amino acids. The germline gives CDR1 SGHRS, CDR2 YFSETQ. The junction had 6 bases not matched to a gene; V was cut back by 4 bases and J by 5 bases. CDR3 amino acids: CASSPGGFEDTQYF. CDR3 sequence (DNA): TGCGCCAGCAGCCCGGGAGGGTTCGAAGATACGCAGTATTTT.

This clonotype was observed at least ten times. The V call is TRBV25-1, the J call TRBJ1-3; D is uncertain. This CDR3 has 14 amino acids. V was shortened by 8 bases and J by 0 bases, with 11 bases between the two germline ends. The germline gives CDR1 MGHDK, CDR2 SYGVNS. CDR3 DNA sequence: TGTGCCAGCCGGACTTCGGGCTCTGGAAACACCATATATTTT. It specifies CASRTSGSGNTIYF.